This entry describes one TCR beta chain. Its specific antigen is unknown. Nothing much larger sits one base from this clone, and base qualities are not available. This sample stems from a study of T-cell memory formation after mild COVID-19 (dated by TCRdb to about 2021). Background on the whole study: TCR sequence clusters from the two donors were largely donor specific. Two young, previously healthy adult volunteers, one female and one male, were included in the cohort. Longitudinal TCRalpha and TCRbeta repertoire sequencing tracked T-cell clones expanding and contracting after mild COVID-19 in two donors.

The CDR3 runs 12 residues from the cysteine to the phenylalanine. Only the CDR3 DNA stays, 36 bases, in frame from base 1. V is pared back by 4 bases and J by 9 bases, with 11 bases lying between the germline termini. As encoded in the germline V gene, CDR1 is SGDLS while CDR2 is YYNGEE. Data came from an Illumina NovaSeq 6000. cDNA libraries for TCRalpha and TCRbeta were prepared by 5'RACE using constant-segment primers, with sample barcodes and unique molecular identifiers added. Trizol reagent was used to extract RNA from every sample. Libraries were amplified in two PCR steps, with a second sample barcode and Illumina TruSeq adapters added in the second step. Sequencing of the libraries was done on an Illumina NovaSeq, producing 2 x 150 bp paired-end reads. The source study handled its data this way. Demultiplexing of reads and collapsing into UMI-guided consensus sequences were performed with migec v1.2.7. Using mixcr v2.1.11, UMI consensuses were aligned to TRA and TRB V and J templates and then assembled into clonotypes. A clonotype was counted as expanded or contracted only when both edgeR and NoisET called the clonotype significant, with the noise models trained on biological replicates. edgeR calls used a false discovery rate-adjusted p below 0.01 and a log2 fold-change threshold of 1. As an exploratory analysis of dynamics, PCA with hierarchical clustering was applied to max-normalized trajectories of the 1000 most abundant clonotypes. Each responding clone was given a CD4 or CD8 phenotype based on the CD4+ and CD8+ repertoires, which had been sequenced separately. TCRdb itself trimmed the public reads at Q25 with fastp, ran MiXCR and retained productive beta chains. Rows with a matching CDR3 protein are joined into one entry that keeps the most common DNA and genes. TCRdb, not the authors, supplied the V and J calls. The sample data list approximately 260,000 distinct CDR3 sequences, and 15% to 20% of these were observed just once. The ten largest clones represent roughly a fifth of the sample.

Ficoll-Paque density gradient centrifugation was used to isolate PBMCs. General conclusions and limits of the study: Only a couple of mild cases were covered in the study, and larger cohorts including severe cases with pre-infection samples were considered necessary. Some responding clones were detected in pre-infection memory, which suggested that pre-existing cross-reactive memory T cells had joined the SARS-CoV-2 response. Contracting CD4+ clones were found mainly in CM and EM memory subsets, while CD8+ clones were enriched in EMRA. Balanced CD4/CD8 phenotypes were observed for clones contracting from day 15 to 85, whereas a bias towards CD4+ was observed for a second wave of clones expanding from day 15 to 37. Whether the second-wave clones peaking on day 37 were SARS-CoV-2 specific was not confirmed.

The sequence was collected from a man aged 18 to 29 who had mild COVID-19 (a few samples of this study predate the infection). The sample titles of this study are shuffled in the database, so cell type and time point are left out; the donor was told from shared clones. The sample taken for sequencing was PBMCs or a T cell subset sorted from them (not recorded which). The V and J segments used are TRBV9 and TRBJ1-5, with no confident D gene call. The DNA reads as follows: TGTGCCAGCAGCTCCCCGGTGGCGCCCCAGCATTTT. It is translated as CASSSPVAPQHF.